This T cell receptor beta chain appears in the sequencing data of a study of CD8+ T cells in alopecia areata. Extracted from the samples, RNA was reverse transcribed into cDNA to serve as the sequencing template. Generated by immunoSEQ multiplex PCR, the TCRdb table keeps only in-frame clones and is missing some. The repertoire holds 93,000 or so clones, with roughly 53% as singletons. This clone occurred a few times. Its antigen remains unidentified. Study-wide results and limits: Against the mouse data, patients shared TCRs less clearly, possibly for HLA reasons. Besides other cells, scalp samples also yield sequences of resident alphabeta T cells from normal skin.

Isolation of CD4+ and CD8+ T cells from PBMCs was achieved by sorting. This CDR3 has 14 residues. Trimming removed 3 bases from V and 9 bases from J, with 15 bases in between. CDR1 is MDHEN, CDR2 SYDVKM, per germline. Sequencing was carried out using CD4+ T cells sorted from blood. The chain recombines TRBV28 with TRBJ2-1, with D possibly TRBD2 on 6 matching bases. The sequence was collected from a human donor in good health. This chain's CDR3 is CASSLGRGLGEQFF. CDR3 bases: TGTGCCAGCAGTTTGGGGCGGGGCCTCGGTGAGCAGTTCTTC.